A single count supports the clone carrying this T cell receptor beta chain. Antigen: not known. Other DNA sequences in the same sample also yield this CDR3. The data originate from a study of siplizumab effects on memory and regulatory T cells. Study findings and constraints: Alloreactive clones mapping to unstimulated subsets formed only a minor fraction.

The repertoire was sequenced with immunoSEQ multiplex PCR; TCRdb's copy has only in-frame clones and lacks some. There are roughly 100,000 clones in the sample; over 90% occur only once, and approximately 0.58% lies in the top ten. V was cut by 6 bases and J by 3 bases, with 9 bases left in between. Per germline, CDR1 SNHLY and CDR2 FYNNEI. CDR3 length equals 13 residues. V is TRBV2 and J is TRBJ1-5; D remains unclear. This TCR came from a human donor in good health. Sequenced: Tregs sorted from blood. CDR3 region: CASSGRDNQPQHF. In DNA form, the CDR3 reads TGTGCCAGCAGCGGACGGGACAATCAGCCCCAGCATTTT.